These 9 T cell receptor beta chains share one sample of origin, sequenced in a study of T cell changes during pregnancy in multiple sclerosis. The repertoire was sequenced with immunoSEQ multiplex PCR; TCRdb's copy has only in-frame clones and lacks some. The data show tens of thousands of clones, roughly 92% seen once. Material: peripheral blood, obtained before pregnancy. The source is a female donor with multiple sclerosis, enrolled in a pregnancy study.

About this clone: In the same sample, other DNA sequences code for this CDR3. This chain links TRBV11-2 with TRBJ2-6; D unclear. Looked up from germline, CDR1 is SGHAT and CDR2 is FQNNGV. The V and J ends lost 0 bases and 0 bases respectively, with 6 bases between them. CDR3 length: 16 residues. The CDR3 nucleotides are TGTGCCAGCAGCTTAGAAGGCGGCTCTGGGGCCAACGTCCTGACTTTC. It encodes CASSLEGGSGANVLTF. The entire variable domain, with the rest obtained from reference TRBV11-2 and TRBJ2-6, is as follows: EAGVAQSPRYKIIEKRQSVAFWCNPISGHATLYWYQQILGQGPKLLIQFQNNGVVDDSQLPKDRFSAERLKGVDSTLKIQPAKLEDSAVYLCASSLEGGSGANVLTFGAGSRLTVL.

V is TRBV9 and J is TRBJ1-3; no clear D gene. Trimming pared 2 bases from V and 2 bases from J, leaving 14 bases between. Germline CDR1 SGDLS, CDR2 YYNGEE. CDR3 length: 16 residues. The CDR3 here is CASSVTGGRPGNTIYF. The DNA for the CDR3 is TGTGCCAGCAGCGTCACGGGAGGTAGGCCTGGAAACACCATATATTTT.

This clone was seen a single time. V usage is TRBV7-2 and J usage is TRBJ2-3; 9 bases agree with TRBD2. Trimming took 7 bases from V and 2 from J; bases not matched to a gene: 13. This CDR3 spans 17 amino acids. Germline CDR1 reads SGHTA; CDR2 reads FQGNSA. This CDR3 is CASTSQSGRPYTDTQYF. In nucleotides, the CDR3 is TGTGCCAGCACCTCCCAAAGCGGGAGGCCCTACACAGATACGCAGTATTTT.

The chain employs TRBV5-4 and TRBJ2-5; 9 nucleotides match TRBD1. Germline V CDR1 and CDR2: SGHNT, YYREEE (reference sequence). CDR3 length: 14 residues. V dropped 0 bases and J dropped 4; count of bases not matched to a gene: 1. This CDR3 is CASSLATGGETQYF. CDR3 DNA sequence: TGTGCCAGCAGCTTGGCGACAGGGGGAGAGACCCAGTACTTC.

CDR3 sequence: CASSVTGGYAYEQYF. In DNA, the CDR3 is TGTGCCAGCAGCGTAACAGGGGGGTATGCCTACGAGCAGTACTTC. The rearrangement uses TRBV7-2 and TRBJ2-7; 8 nucleotides align to TRBD1. Germline values: CDR1 SGHTA, CDR2 FQGNSA. J gave up 2 bases and V 5 bases, and 8 bases lay outside the gene matches. CDR3 length equals 15 residues.

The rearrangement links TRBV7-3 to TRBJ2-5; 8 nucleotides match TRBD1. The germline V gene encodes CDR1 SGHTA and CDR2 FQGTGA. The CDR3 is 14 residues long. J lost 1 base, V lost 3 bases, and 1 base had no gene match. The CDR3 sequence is CASSFGTGQETQYF. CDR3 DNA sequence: TGTGCCAGCAGCTTCGGGACAGGCCAAGAGACCCAGTACTTC.

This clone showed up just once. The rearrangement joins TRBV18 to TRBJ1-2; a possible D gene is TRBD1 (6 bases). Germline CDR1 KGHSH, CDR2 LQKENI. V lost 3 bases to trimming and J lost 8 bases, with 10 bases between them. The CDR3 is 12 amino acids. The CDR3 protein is CASSPQGGGYTF. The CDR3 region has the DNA TGTGCCAGCTCACCTCAAGGGGGAGGCTACACCTTC.

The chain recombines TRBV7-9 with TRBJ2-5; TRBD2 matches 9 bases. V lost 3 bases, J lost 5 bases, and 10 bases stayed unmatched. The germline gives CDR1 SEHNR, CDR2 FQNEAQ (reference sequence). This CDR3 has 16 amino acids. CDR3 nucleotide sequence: TGTGCCAGCAGCTTTGGGGTAGCGGGAGCTTCGGAGACCCAGTACTTC. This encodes CASSFGVAGASETQYF. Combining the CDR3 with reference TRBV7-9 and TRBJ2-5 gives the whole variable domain DTGVSQNPRHKITKRGQNVTFRCDPISEHNRLYWYRQTLGQGPEFLTYFQNEAQLEKSRLLSDRFSAERPKGSFSTLEIQRTEQGDSAMYLCASSFGVAGASETQYFGPGTRLLVL.

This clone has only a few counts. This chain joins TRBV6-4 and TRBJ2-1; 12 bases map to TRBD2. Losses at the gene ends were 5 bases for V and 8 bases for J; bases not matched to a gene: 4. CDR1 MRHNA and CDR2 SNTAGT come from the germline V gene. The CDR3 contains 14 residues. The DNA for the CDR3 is TGTGCCAGCAGTTCGACTAGCGGGAGCGATGAGCAGTTCTTC. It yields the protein CASSSTSGSDEQFF.